This entry lists 23 T cell receptor beta chains sequenced from one sample in a study of cytomegalovirus exposure and HLA in healthy donors. Vbeta (60) and Jbeta (13) primers were used in the PCR. Produced via immunoSEQ multiplex PCR; TCRdb's table is partial and in-frame only. The table includes 85,000 to 120,000 clones, about 70% detected once. Sequenced material: PBMCs. These receptor sequences come from a female donor in good health and CMV-seronegative.

The V and J genes are TRBV10-3 and TRBJ2-7, with 7 bases aligning to TRBD2. Unmatched junction bases numbered 7, after V lost 0 bases and J lost 5 bases. The germline CDR1 and CDR2 sequences are ENHRY and SYGVKD. The CDR3 runs 15 residues. CDR3 amino acids: CAISESGGGDHEQYF. The CDR3 DNA sequence: TGTGCCATCAGTGAGTCTGGCGGGGGAGACCACGAGCAGTACTTC.

This clone was seen more than once but under ten times. The chain is built from TRBV5-5 and TRBJ2-7; 7 bases are a match to TRBD1. CDR1 SGHKS and CDR2 YYEKEE come from the germline V gene (reference sequence). The CDR3 runs 16 residues. V lost 4 bases to trimming and J lost 0 bases; unmatched junction nucleotides: 10. As DNA, the CDR3 is TGTGCCAGCAGCCACTTCCGGACAGGTAGCTCCTACGAGCAGTACTTC. It yields the protein CASSHFRTGSSYEQYF.

Here the CDR3 DNA reads TGTGCCAGCAGTACTGAGCGGGGCTACGAGCAGTACTTC. Translating gives CASSTERGYEQYF. The gene calls are TRBV6-4 and TRBJ2-7; 7 bases fit TRBD2. V lost 5 bases and J lost 3; bases outside the gene matches: 4. The CDR3 has 13 amino acids. The germline gives CDR1 MRHNA, CDR2 SNTAGT.

This clone came up a few times. This rearrangement joins TRBV7-3 to TRBJ2-3, with D possibly being TRBD2 (6 bases). From germline, CDR1 is SGHTA and CDR2 FQGTGA. Trimming took off 5 bases at V and 0 bases at J, with 12 bases between the two ends. This CDR3 spans 15 amino acids. The CDR3 sequence: CASSPGTFSTDTQYF. The CDR3 bases are TGTGCCAGCAGCCCAGGGACTTTTAGCACAGATACGCAGTATTTT.

This rearrangement joins TRBV14 to TRBJ2-1; D may be TRBD2 (5 bases). This CDR3 region has 12 residues. The V and J ends lost 1 base and 10 bases respectively, with 8 bases between them. Germline lookup yields CDR1 SGHDN and CDR2 FVKESK. The CDR3 protein is CASSQGLTEQFF. In DNA form, the CDR3 reads TGTGCCAGCAGCCAAGGACTAACAGAGCAGTTCTTC. The complete variable domain, with remaining parts taken from reference TRBV14 and TRBJ2-1, reads EAGVTQFPSHSVIEKGQTVTLRCDPISGHDNLYWYRRVMGKEIKFLLHFVKESKQDESGMPNNRFLAERTGGTYSTLKVQPAELEDSGVYFCASSQGLTEQFFGPGTRLTVL.

The genes are TRBV7-2 and TRBJ2-3, with D tentatively TRBD2 (6 bases). Trimming left V 0 bases short and J 0 bases short, with 7 bases between. CDR1 and CDR2 from the germline V gene are SGHTA and FQGNSA. The CDR3 spans 15 residues. The CDR3 here is CASSLADYSTDTQYF. CDR3 nucleotide sequence: TGTGCCAGCAGCTTAGCGGACTACAGCACAGATACGCAGTATTTT.

This clone was recorded a few times. The rearrangement joins TRBV30 to TRBJ2-7, with 13 bases lining up with TRBD2. Trimming cost V 3 bases and J 2 bases; bases outside gene matches: 16. The germline gives CDR1 GTSNPN, CDR2 SVGIG (reference sequence). The CDR3 runs to 19 residues. CDR3 loop: CAWSRVGLAGVSGAYEQYF. The CDR3 DNA reads as TGTGCCTGGAGCCGAGTTGGACTAGCGGGAGTTTCAGGGGCCTACGAGCAGTACTTC.

The chain has TRBV10-1 and TRBJ2-3, with TRBD2 identical over 7 bases. The ends lost 5 bases at V and 7 bases at J; junction bases unmatched: 9. The CDR3 runs to 14 residues. From germline, CDR1 is WNHNN and CDR2 SYGVQD (reference sequence). The CDR3 region is CASSLDRGGNTQYF. The CDR3 coding sequence is TGCGCCAGCAGTCTGGATAGGGGAGGGAATACGCAGTATTTT.

The rearrangement joins TRBV2 to TRBJ1-5, with 8 positions matching TRBD1. Trimming removed 5 bases from V and 6 bases from J; junction bases left unmatched: 6. Germline V CDR1 and CDR2: SNHLY, FYNNEI. CDR3 length: 14 amino acids. In DNA, the CDR3 is TGTGCCAGCAGTCGTAACAGGGGGAGTCAGCCCCAGCATTTT. Translated: CASSRNRGSQPQHF.

This clone was counted a single time. The rearrangement joins TRBV7-9 to TRBJ2-7; D might be TRBD2 (5 bases). The CDR3 consists of 16 residues. V gave up 4 bases and J gave up 3 bases, with 19 bases separating them. Germline V gene data show CDR1 as SEHNR and CDR2 as FQNEAQ (reference sequence). This CDR3 is CASSSTKGRRFYEQYF. In nucleotides, the CDR3 is TGTGCCAGCAGCTCGACTAAAGGACGGAGATTCTACGAGCAGTACTTC.

The V and J genes are TRBV5-1 and TRBJ1-5; possibly TRBD1 for D (6 bases). The CDR3 totals 15 residues. Germline values: CDR1 SGHRS, CDR2 YFSETQ. V lost 0 bases, J lost 4 bases, and 11 bases lay in between. The CDR3 coding sequence is TGCGCCAGCAGCTTGGCGGGGACAAGAAATCAGCCCCAGCATTTT. As protein: CASSLAGTRNQPQHF. Full variable domain (rest looked up from reference TRBV5-1 and TRBJ1-5): KAGVTQTPRYLIKTRGQQVTLSCSPISGHRSVSWYQQTPGQGLQFLFEYFSETQRNKGNFPGRFSGRQFSNSRSEMNVSTLELGDSALYLCASSLAGTRNQPQHFGDGTRLSIL.

This clone was recorded only once. The chain couples TRBV5-4 to TRBJ2-2, with TRBD2 matching 10 bases. The CDR3 is 17 amino acids. Germline V gene sequence: CDR1 SGHNT, CDR2 YYREEE (reference sequence). Unmatched junction bases numbered 2, after V lost 0 bases and J lost 0 bases. The DNA of the CDR3 is TGTGCCAGCAGCTTGGAAACTAGCGGGGCGAACACCGGGGAGCTGTTTTTT. It encodes CASSLETSGANTGELFF.

The chain recombines TRBV13 with TRBJ2-5, with 10 bases fitting TRBD1. The CDR3 loop spans 15 amino acids. Germline V lookup: CDR1 PRHDT, CDR2 FYEKMQ (reference sequence). V lost 2 bases and J lost 5; bases outside the gene matches: 5. Here the CDR3 reads CASSLSGTGAETQYF. CDR3 sequence (DNA): TGTGCCAGCAGCTTATCTGGGACAGGGGCGGAGACCCAGTACTTC.

The gene calls are TRBV2 and TRBJ2-1, with D maybe TRBD2 (6 bases). Germline V lookup: CDR1 SNHLY, CDR2 FYNNEI. CDR3 length: 13 residues. With 3 bases removed from V and 5 bases from J, the gap between germline ends came to 8 bases. The CDR3, as DNA: TGTGCCAGCAGTGAGAGGGAGGACAATGAGCAGTTCTTC. This gives the protein CASSEREDNEQFF.

V and J are TRBV28 and TRBJ2-2; 7 nucleotides align to TRBD1. The CDR3 spans 17 residues. CDR1 is MDHEN and CDR2 is SYDVKM in the germline V gene. The V gene end was trimmed by 3 bases and the J gene end by 4 bases; junction bases not matched to a gene: 11. The CDR3 DNA reads TGTGCCAGCAGTTTGCTATCTAGGGGGCTGAGCACCGGGGAGCTGTTTTTT. This sequence encodes CASSLLSRGLSTGELFF.

This clone was seen more than once but under ten times. This chain uses TRBV5-4 with TRBJ2-3; TRBD2 aligns across 8 bases. Germline V gives CDR1 SGHNT, CDR2 YYREEE (reference sequence). The CDR3 runs to 20 residues. J gave up 0 bases and V 3 bases, and 18 bases lay outside the gene matches. In DNA, the CDR3 is TGTGCCAGCAGCTCCCCTCGCAGCGGGAGACTACCCTCTAGCACAGATACGCAGTATTTT. This codes for CASSSPRSGRLPSSTDTQYF.

The chain has TRBV4-2 and TRBJ2-2; TRBD2 matches 7 bases. The CDR3 runs to 15 residues. With V trimmed by 1 base and J by 4 bases, 3 bases remained unmatched. The germline CDR1 and CDR2 sequences are LGHNA and YNFKEQ. The CDR3 is CASSQAPSGTGELFF. The CDR3, as DNA: TGTGCCAGCAGCCAAGCGCCTAGCGGCACCGGGGAGCTGTTTTTT.

The J gene is TRBJ1-3, the V gene TRBV7-2, with unresolved D. The length of the CDR3 is 15 residues. V gave up 1 base and J gave up 4 bases, with 11 bases separating them. Germline CDR1 SGHTA, CDR2 FQGNSA. The CDR3, as DNA: TGTGCCAGCAGCTTAGGTGTTACACAAGGAAACACCATATATTTT. Its translation is CASSLGVTQGNTIYF. The full variable domain, rest sourced from reference TRBV7-2 and TRBJ1-3, is GAGVSQSPSNKVTEKGKDVELRCDPISGHTALYWYRQSLGQGLEFLIYFQGNSAPDKSGLPSDRFSAERTGGSVSTLTIQRTQQEDSAVYLCASSLGVTQGNTIYFGEGSWLTVV.

J is TRBJ2-4 and V is TRBV5-1, with 7 bases fitting TRBD2. The CDR3 is 19 residues long. Per the germline V gene, CDR1 is SGHRS and CDR2 is YFSETQ. V lost 2 bases and J lost 0; bases outside the gene matches: 14. The CDR3 loop reads CASSLGVRAGALAKNIQYF. DNA of the CDR3: TGCGCCAGCAGCTTAGGGGTCCGGGCGGGAGCGCTAGCCAAAAACATTCAGTACTTC.

This clone was seen only once. The chain is built from TRBV2 and TRBJ1-2, with 8 bases aligning to TRBD1. Germline values: CDR1 SNHLY, CDR2 FYNNEI. This CDR3 is 14 amino acids long. Trimming at V came to 4 bases and at J to 6 bases, leaving 7 bases not matched to a gene. This CDR3 reads CASSVADRDNGYTF. CDR3 DNA sequence: TGTGCCAGCAGTGTAGCGGACAGGGATAATGGCTACACCTTC.

The chain couples TRBV23-1 to TRBJ1-1; D remains unclear. TRBV23-1 is sorted into the ORF group, with uncertain function. Deletions cut 8 bases from V and 1 base from J, with 17 bases between. The CDR3 consists of 15 residues. The CDR3 DNA follows: TGCGCCAGCCTGGACTCTCGCGCGGAGAACACTGAAGCTTTCTTT. Protein sequence: CASLDSRAENTEAFF.

For this clone: The sample carries other DNA sequences with the same CDR3. The rearrangement joins TRBV7-6 to TRBJ1-1; D ambiguous. Per germline, CDR1 SGHVS and CDR2 FNYEAQ. This CDR3 contains 14 residues. The ends were cut back, 1 base at V and 2 bases at J, with 8 bases in the middle. CDR3 sequence (DNA): TGTGCCAGCAGCTTAGGCGGAGTTAACACTGAAGCTTTCTTT. Protein sequence: CASSLGGVNTEAFF. Looking up the rest from reference TRBV7-6 and TRBJ1-1 gives the full variable domain: GAGVSQSPRYKVTKRGQDVALRCDPISGHVSLYWYRQALGQGPEFLTYFNYEAQQDKSGLPNDRFSAERPEGSISTLTIQRTEQRDSAMYRCASSLGGVNTEAFFGQGTRLTVV.

The V and J genes are TRBV11-3 and TRBJ2-3; 13 nucleotides match TRBD2. The germline V gene encodes CDR1 SGHNT and CDR2 YENEEA. With 5 bases clipped from V and 2 bases from J, the junction kept 10 bases outside the gene matches. This CDR3 has 18 residues. In DNA, the CDR3 is TGTGCCAGCAGCCCTCCCCGGACTAGCGGGAGAGTCACAGATACGCAGTATTTT. As protein: CASSPPRTSGRVTDTQYF.